This T cell receptor beta chain was captured by sequencing in a study of cytomegalovirus exposure and HLA in healthy donors. Whole-study findings and limits: Among TCR beta chains, those listed as cytomegalovirus-associated numbered over 150. It is likely that the observed cluster of highly shared sequence variants was a sequencing artifact. Later findings reportedly placed an Asian-associated ancestry cluster below the roughly 700-donor mean for N-insertions.

The PCR employed 60 Vbeta primers together with 13 Jbeta primers. As originally analysed: Some 80 million unique TCR beta chains, roughly 12 million shared, were counted in a later analysis. The assay was immunoSEQ multiplex PCR, and TCRdb's table has in-frame clones only and misses some. Clone size and the V and J calls come from that table; the DNA yielded D and trimming. This table holds 110,000 to 150,000 clones, about two thirds found once. A remark on this clone: Antigen unknown.

CDR3 length equals 14 residues. Trimming took off 6 bases at V and 1 base at J, with 12 bases between the two ends. Germline lookup yields CDR1 SNHLY and CDR2 FYNNEI. The sequenced sample consisted of PBMCs. The rearrangement links TRBV2 to TRBJ1-2, with D hard to call. The receptor comes from a man aged 55 to 70 in good health and CMV-seronegative. The chain's CDR3 is CASRTHGLNYGYTF. DNA for the CDR3: TGTGCCAGCAGGACCCACGGACTTAACTATGGCTACACCTTC. Full variable domain (missing parts from reference TRBV2 and TRBJ1-2): EPEVTQTPSHQVTQMGQEVILRCVPISNHLYFYWYRQILGQKVEFLVSFYNNEISEKSEIFDDQFSVERPDGSNFTLKIRSTKLEDSAMYFCASRTHGLNYGYTFGSGTRLTVV.